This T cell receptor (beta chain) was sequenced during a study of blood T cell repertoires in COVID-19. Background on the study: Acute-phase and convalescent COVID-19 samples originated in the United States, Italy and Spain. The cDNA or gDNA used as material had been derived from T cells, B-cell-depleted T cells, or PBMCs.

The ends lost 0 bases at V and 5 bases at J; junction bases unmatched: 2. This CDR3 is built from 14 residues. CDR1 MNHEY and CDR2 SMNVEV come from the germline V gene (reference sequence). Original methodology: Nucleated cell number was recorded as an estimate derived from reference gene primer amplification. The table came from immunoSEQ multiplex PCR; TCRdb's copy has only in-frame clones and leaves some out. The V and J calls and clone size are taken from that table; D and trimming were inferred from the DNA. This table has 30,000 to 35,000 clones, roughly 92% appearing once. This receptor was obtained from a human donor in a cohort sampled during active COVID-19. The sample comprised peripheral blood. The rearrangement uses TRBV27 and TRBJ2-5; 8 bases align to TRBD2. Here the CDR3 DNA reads TGTGCCAGCAGTTTATCGGCTAGCGGGGAGACCCAGTACTTC. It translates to CASSLSASGETQYF.